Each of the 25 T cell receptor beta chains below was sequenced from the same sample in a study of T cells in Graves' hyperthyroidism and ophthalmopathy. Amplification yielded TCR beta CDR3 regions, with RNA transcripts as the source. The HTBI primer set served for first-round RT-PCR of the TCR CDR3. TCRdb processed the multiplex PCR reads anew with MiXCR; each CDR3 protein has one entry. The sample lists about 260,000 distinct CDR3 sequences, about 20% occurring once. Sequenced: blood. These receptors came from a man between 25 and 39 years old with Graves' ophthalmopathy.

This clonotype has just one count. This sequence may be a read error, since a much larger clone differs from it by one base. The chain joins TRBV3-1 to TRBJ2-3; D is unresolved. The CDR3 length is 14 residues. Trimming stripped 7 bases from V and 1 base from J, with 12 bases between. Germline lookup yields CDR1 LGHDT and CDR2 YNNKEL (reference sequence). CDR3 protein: CASNHLTRTDTQYF. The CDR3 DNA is TGTGCCAGCAACCACCTGACCCGCACAGATACGCAGTATTTT.

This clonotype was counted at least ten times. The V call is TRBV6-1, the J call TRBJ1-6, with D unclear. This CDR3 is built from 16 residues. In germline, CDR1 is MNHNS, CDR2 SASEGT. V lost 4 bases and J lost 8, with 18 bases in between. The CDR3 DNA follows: TGTGCCAGCAGTGGGGCGGACGGAGCCGGTTATTCACCCCTCCACTTT. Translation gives CASSGADGAGYSPLHF.

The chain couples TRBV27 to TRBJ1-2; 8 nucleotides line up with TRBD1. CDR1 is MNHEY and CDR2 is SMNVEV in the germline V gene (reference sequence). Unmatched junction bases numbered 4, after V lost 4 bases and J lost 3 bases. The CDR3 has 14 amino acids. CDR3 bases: TGTGCCAGCAGTTCTACAGGGGGTGACTATGGCTACACCTTC. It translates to CASSSTGGDYGYTF.

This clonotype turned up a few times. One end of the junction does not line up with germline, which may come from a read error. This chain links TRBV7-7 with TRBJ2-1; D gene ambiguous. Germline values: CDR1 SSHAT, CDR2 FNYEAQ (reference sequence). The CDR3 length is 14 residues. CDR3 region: CASSYGRSNNEQFF. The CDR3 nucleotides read TGTGCTAGCAGCTATGGCCGGTCCAACAATGAGCAGTTCTTC.

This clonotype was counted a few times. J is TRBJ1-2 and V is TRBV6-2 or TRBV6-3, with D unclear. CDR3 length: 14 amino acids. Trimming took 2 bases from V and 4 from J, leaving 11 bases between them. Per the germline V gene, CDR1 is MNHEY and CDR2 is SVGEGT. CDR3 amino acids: CASSYPTDPYGYTF. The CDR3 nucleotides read TGTGCCAGCAGTTACCCGACGGATCCCTATGGCTACACCTTC.

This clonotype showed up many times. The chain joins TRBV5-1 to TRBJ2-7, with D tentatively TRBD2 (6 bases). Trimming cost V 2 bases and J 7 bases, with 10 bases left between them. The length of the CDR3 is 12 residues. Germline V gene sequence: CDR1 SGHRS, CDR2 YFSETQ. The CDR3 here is CASSFPAGEQYF. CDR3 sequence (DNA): TGCGCCAGCAGCTTCCCGGCGGGGGAGCAGTACTTC. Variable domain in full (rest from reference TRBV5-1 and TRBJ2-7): KAGVTQTPRYLIKTRGQQVTLSCSPISGHRSVSWYQQTPGQGLQFLFEYFSETQRNKGNFPGRFSGRQFSNSRSEMNVSTLELGDSALYLCASSFPAGEQYFGPGTRLTVT.

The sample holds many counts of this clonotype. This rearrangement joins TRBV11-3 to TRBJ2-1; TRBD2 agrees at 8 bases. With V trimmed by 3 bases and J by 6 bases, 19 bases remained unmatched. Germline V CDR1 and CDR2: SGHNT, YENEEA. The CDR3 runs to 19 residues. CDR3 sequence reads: CASSFISRALAEGGNEQFF. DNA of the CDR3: TGTGCCAGCAGCTTCATTAGCCGCGCACTAGCGGAGGGGGGCAATGAGCAGTTCTTC.

The CDR3 is CASSVSGGASNEQFF. CDR3 bases: TGTGCCAGCAGTGTTAGCGGGGGGGCCTCCAATGAGCAGTTCTTC. The chain combines TRBV2 with TRBJ2-1; 11 nucleotides align to TRBD2. The CDR3 is made up of 15 amino acids. Germline values: CDR1 SNHLY, CDR2 FYNNEI. Trimming at V came to 4 bases and at J to 6 bases, leaving 5 bases not matched to a gene.

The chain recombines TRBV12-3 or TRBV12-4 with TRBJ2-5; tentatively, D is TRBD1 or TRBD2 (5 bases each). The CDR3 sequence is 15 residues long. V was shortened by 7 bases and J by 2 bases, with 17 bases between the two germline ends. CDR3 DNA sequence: TGTGCCAGCACCGCCGTAGGGACGACACAAGAGACCCAGTACTTC. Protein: CASTAVGTTQETQYF.

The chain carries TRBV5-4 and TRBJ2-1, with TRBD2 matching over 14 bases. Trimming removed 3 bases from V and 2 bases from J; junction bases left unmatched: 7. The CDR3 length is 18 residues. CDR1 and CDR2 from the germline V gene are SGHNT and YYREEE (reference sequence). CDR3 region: CASSSRGTSGSTYNEQFF. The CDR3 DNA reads TGTGCCAGCAGCTCAAGGGGGACTAGCGGGAGCACCTACAATGAGCAGTTCTTC.

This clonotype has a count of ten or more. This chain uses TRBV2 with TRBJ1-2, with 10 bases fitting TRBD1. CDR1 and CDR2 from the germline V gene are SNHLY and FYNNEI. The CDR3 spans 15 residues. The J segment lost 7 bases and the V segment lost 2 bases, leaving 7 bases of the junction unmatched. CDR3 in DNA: TGTGCCAGCAGTGAAAGAGACAGGGGGCTGCGTGGCTACACCTTC. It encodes CASSERDRGLRGYTF.

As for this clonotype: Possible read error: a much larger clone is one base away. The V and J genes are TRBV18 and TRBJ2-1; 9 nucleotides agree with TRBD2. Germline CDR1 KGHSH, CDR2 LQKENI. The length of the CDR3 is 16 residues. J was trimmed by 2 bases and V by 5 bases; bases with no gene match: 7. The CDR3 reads CASSYLAGVPYNEQFF. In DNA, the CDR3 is TGTGCCAGCTCATACTTAGCGGGGGTCCCCTACAATGAGCAGTTCTTC. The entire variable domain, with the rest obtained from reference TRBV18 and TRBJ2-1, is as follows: NAGVMQNPRHLVRRRGQEARLRCSPMKGHSHVYWYRQLPEEGLKFMVYLQKENIIDESGMPKERFSAEFPKEGPSILRIQQVVRGDSAAYFCASSYLAGVPYNEQFFGPGTRLTVL.

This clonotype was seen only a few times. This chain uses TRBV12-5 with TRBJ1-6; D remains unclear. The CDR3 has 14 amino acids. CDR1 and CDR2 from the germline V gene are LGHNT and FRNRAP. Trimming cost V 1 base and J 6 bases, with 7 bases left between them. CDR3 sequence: CASGLGGSNSPLHF. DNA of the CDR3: TGTGCTAGTGGTTTGGGGGGTTCTAATTCACCCCTCCACTTT. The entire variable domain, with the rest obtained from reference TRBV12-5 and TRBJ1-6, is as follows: DARVTQTPRHKVTEMGQEVTMRCQPILGHNTVFWYRQTMMQGLELLAYFRNRAPLDDSGMPKDRFSAEMPDATLATLKIQPSEPRDSAVYFCASGLGGSNSPLHFGNGTRLTVT.

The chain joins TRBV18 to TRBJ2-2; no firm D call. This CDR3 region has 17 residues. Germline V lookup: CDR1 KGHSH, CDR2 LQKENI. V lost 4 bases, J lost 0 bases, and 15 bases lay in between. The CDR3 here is CASSLQSGRTNTGELFF. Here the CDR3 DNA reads TGTGCCAGCTCACTTCAGTCGGGCAGAACGAACACCGGGGAGCTGTTTTTT.

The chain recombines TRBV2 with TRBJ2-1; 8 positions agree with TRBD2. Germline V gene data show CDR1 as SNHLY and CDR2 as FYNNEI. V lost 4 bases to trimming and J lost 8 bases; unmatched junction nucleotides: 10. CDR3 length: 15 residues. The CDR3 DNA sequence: TGTGCCAGCAGTGTGAGCGGGAGCTTCGACGATGAGCAGTTCTTC. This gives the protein CASSVSGSFDDEQFF.

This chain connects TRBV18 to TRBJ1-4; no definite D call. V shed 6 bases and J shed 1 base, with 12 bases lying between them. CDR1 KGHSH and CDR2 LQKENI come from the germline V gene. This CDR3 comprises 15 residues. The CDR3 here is CASSPDQLTNEKLFF. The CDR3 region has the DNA TGTGCCAGCTCCCCGGATCAGCTAACTAATGAAAAACTGTTTTTT.

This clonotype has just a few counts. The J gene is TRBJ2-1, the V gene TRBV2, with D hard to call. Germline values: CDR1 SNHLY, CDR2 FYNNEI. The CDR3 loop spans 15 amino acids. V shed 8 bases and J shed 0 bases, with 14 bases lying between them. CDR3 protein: CASGLVRSSYNEQFF. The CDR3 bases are TGTGCCAGCGGCCTCGTGAGGAGCTCCTACAATGAGCAGTTCTTC.

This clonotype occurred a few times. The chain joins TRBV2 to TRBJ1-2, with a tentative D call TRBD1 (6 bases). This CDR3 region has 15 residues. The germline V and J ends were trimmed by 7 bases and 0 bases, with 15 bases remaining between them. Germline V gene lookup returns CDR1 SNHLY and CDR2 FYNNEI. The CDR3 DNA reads TGTGCCAGCATTAAAGGACAGCCGACTAACTATGGCTACACCTTC. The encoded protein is CASIKGQPTNYGYTF.

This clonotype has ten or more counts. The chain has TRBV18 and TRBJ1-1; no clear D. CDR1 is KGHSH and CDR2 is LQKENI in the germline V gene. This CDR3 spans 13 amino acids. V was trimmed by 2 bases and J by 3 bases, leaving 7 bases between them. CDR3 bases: TGTGCCAGCTCACCAAACGCAGACACTGAAGCTTTCTTT. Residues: CASSPNADTEAFF.

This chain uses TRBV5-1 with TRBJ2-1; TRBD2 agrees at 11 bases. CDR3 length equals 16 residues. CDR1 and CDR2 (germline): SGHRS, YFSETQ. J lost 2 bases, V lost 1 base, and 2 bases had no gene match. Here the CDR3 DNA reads TGCGCCAGCAGCTTGTCTAGCGGGAGGCCCTACAATGAGCAGTTCTTC. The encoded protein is CASSLSSGRPYNEQFF.

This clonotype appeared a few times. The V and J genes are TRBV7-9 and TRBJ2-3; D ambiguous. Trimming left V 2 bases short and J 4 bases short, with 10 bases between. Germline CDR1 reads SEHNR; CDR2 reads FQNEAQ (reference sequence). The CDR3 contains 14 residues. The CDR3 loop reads CASSLTAGSDTQYF. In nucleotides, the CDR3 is TGTGCCAGCAGCTTAACGGCCGGGTCAGATACGCAGTATTTT.

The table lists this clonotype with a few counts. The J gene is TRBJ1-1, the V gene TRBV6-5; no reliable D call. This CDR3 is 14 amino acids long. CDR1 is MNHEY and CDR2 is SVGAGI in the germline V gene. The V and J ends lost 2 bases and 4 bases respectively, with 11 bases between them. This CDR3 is CASSYEGTGTEAFF. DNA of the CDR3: TGTGCCAGCAGTTACGAAGGCACCGGCACTGAAGCTTTCTTT.

The CDR3 is CASSGEKGWNEAFF. The CDR3 nucleotides read TGTGCCAGCAGTGGGGAAAAGGGCTGGAATGAAGCTTTCTTT. The chain combines TRBV25-1 with TRBJ1-1; D is unresolved. The CDR3 covers 14 residues. CDR1 is MGHDK, CDR2 SYGVNS, per germline. Trimming cost V 4 bases and J 7 bases, with 16 bases left between them.

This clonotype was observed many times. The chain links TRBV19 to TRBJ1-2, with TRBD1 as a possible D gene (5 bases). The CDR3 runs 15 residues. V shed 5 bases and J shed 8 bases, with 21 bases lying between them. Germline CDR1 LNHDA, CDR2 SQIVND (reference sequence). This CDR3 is CASSERGAPTQGYTF. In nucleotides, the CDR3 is TGTGCCAGTAGTGAACGAGGGGCCCCCACTCAGGGCTACACCTTC. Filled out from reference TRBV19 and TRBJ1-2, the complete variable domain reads DGGITQSPKYLFRKEGQNVTLSCEQNLNHDAMYWYRQDPGQGLRLIYYSQIVNDFQKGDIAEGYSVSREKKESFPLTVTSAQKNPTAFYLCASSERGAPTQGYTFGSGTRLTVV.

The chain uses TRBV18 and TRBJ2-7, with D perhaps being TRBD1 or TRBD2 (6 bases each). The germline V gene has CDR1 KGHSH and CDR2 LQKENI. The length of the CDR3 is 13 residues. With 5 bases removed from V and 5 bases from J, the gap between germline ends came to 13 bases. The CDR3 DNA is TGTGCCAGCTCAACAGGGTCGGGGGACGAGCAGTACTTC. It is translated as CASSTGSGDEQYF.